The text below deals with one T cell receptor beta chain. The antigen this receptor binds is unknown. There are no base qualities to consult, and no much larger clone falls within one base. The data were taken from a study of T cells after yellow fever vaccination (dated by TCRdb to between 2018 and 2020). General notes on the study: Libraries from fractions with low cell numbers were prepared with the SMART-Seq v4 Ultra Low Input RNA kit. To follow T-cell clones before and after both primary and booster YFV17D yellow fever vaccination, bulk TCR alpha and beta repertoires underwent longitudinal sequencing. Two healthy male donors made up the cohort, one aged 18 to 29 years and the other aged 30 to 40 years. Blood was drawn at multiple timepoints before and after primary and secondary immunization, with bulk PBMC replicates and cell subsets isolated.

The CDR3 runs 17 residues from the cysteine to the phenylalanine. The entry retains the CDR3 DNA only, 51 bases that are in frame from base 1. CDR1 is given as ENHRY and CDR2 as SYGVKD, both from the germline V gene. V trim: 0 bases; J trim: 5 bases; unmatched bases: 12. Sequencing relied on an Illumina NovaSeq 6000. Synthesis of TCR cDNA relied on 5'RACE template switching, a step that introduced a universal primer site along with unique molecular identifiers. Priming of cDNA synthesis was performed from both the TCR alpha and TCR beta constant segments. Libraries were amplified in two PCR steps, with sample barcodes and sequencing adapters added in the second step. Sequencing of libraries was performed on Illumina HiSeq 2500 (2x100 bp) or NovaSeq (2x150 bp). From the authors' description of their analysis: MIGEC handled demultiplexing of reads and collapsing into UMI consensus sequences, while MiXCR performed V(D)J alignment. Vaccine-responding clonotypes were identified with edgeR using replicate PBMC samples, with FDR below 0.01 and a log2 fold change above 5 up to day 15 being required. Bulk clonotypes were assigned CD4 or CD8 identity according to which sequenced CD4 or CD8 repertoire held them at higher abundance. TCRdb took the public reads, trimmed them with fastp at Q25, ran MiXCR for clone calling and kept in-frame beta chains. A single entry per CDR3 protein holds the most common genes and DNA from its merged rows. The V and J calls reflect TCRdb's pipeline rather than the authors' work. The sample yields under 200,000 distinct CDR3 sequences; around 10% were counted once. The ten largest account for 36% of the sample.

Study-level results and caveats: Because only two donors were included in the study, the extent to which the findings can be generalized is limited. Compared with the primary T-cell response, the secondary T-cell response was weaker but faster, peaking on day 5 rather than day 15. After the booster, most of the clones that had expanded following primary vaccination were detected again (roughly 97% of CD4 and roughly nine tenths of CD8), which suggests that memory was broadly maintained. Computational filtering was needed because FACS-sorted repertoires could contain abundant contaminating clonotypes from the bulk population. A small share of clonotypes occurred in both CD4 and CD8 compartments, likely arising from convergent recombination.

The label giving this sample's treatment or condition can be read as: live attenuated yellow fever vaccine strain. PBMCs were isolated from peripheral blood using a standard Ficoll-Paque protocol. CD4 and CD8 T-cell fractions were isolated with Dynabeads CD4 and CD8 positive selection kits. TriZol was used to extract RNA from bulk PBMCs, from CD4 and CD8 fractions, and from dextramer-positive and dextramer-negative fractions. The V and J genes are TRBV10-3 and TRBJ2-7, with 8 junctional bases fitting TRBD1. The receptor comes from a man between 18 and 35 years old who received the YFV17D yellow fever vaccine. The input for sequencing was CD8+ T cells sorted from PBMCs, taken 15 days after the yellow fever booster vaccination. DNA sequence: TGTGCCATCAGTGAGTCGCCTGACAGGGGTAAATTGGACGAGCAGTACTTC. This sequence encodes CAISESPDRGKLDEQYF.